The 17 T cell receptor beta chains listed next were all sequenced from one sample in a study of T cells expressing NK-cell markers. Following a re-call of the 5' RACE reads, TCRdb has one entry per CDR3 protein and lacks DNA. The sample table sets out about 260,000 distinct CDR3 sequences. The source material was blood T cells: a sorted CD56 or NKG2C T cell subset, CD4+ or CD8+ T cells, or bulk PBMC T cells (not recorded which). All receptors derive from a woman aged 18-70 years in good health.

This chain links TRBV28 with TRBJ1-2; TCRdb's D call of TRBD1 is untestable without DNA. The CDR3 runs to 12 residues. Germline-derived CDR1 and CDR2 are MDHEN and SYDVKM. The CDR3 loop reads CASTTGVRGYTF.

The CDR3 loop reads CASSSALSTDTGNQPQHF. The chain links TRBV6-5 to TRBJ1-5; TCRdb indicates TRBD1, and absent DNA this call remains unverified. The CDR3 length is 18 residues. Per the germline V gene, CDR1 is MNHEY and CDR2 is SVGAGI.

V is TRBV20-1 and J is TRBJ2-3; TCRdb calls TRBD1, which cannot be checked without DNA. This CDR3 has 13 amino acids. In germline, CDR1 is DFQATT, CDR2 SNEGSKA (reference sequence). This chain's CDR3 is CSAVTGGADTQYF.

Here the CDR3 reads CASSEGEVAKNIQYF. The gene calls are TRBV2 and TRBJ2-4; TCRdb's assignment of TRBD2 cannot be checked, as there is no DNA. CDR3 length: 15 amino acids. The V gene's germline CDR1 is SNHLY and CDR2 FYNNEI.

This chain links TRBV2 with TRBJ2-7; the D call from TCRdb, TRBD2, cannot be confirmed without DNA. This CDR3 has 13 amino acids. In germline, CDR1 is SNHLY, CDR2 FYNNEI. This CDR3 is CASSGTSGSEQYF.

The CDR3: CSAFLSGRPDTQYF. The chain carries TRBV20-1 and TRBJ2-3; TCRdb reports TRBD1, a call that lacks DNA to check it against. Germline V CDR1 and CDR2: DFQATT, SNEGSKA (reference sequence). The CDR3 is 14 amino acids.

J is TRBJ1-4 and V is TRBV7-2; TCRdb's assignment of TRBD1 cannot be checked, as there is no DNA. This CDR3 is 15 amino acids long. Per germline, CDR1 SGHTA and CDR2 FQGNSA. CDR3 sequence: CASSSTGTGHEKLFF.

The rearrangement joins TRBV12-3 or TRBV12-4 to TRBJ2-7; as DNA is missing, the TRBD1 call by TCRdb cannot be tested. The CDR3 contains 14 residues. The CDR3 loop is CASSPTGAVYEQYF.

The V and J genes are TRBV7-9 and TRBJ2-1; lacking DNA, the TRBD1 call made by TCRdb goes unchecked. The CDR3 spans 16 residues. Germline CDR1 and CDR2: SEHNR and FQNEAQ (reference sequence). CDR3 sequence: CASSHDRAFSYNEQFF. Complete variable domain (other parts from reference TRBV7-9 and TRBJ2-1): DTGVSQNPRHKITKRGQNVTFRCDPISEHNRLYWYRQTLGQGPEFLTYFQNEAQLEKSRLLSDRFSAERPKGSFSTLEIQRTEQGDSAMYLCASSHDRAFSYNEQFFGPGTRLTVL.

The gene calls are TRBV5-1 and TRBJ2-1; TCRdb's D call of TRBD2 is untestable without DNA. CDR1 SGHRS and CDR2 YFSETQ come from the germline V gene. The CDR3 runs to 17 residues. The chain's CDR3 is CASIKDAGGQPYNEQFF. Together with reference TRBV5-1 and TRBJ2-1, the CDR3 gives the full variable domain: KAGVTQTPRYLIKTRGQQVTLSCSPISGHRSVSWYQQTPGQGLQFLFEYFSETQRNKGNFPGRFSGRQFSNSRSEMNVSTLELGDSALYLCASIKDAGGQPYNEQFFGPGTRLTVL.

J is TRBJ1-1 and V is TRBV12-3 or TRBV12-4; without DNA, the TCRdb call of TRBD1 cannot be checked. The CDR3 extends over 15 amino acids. This CDR3 reads CASSPGQALNTEAFF.

The genes are TRBV12-3 or TRBV12-4 and TRBJ2-1; the TCRdb call, TRBD1, lacks DNA for checking. The length of the CDR3 is 17 residues. The CDR3 region is CASSYSSGTGGTNEQFF.

The chain recombines TRBV7-2 with TRBJ2-7; TCRdb's D gene call, TRBD1, goes unchecked for lack of DNA. CDR3 size: 12 residues. Per the germline V gene, CDR1 is SGHTA and CDR2 is FQGNSA. The CDR3 region is CASSLSPYEQYF.

This chain uses TRBV7-2 with TRBJ1-1. This CDR3 comprises 15 residues. Germline V gene sequence: CDR1 SGHTA, CDR2 FQGNSA. The CDR3: CASSLAGQTNTEAFF.

This chain uses TRBV20-1 with TRBJ2-1; TCRdb picks TRBD2, but there is no DNA to check that call. This CDR3 is 12 amino acids long. The V gene's germline CDR1 is DFQATT and CDR2 SNEGSKA (reference sequence). CDR3 residues: CSARLLGGEQFF.

The chain joins TRBV7-9 to TRBJ2-7; TCRdb's D call of TRBD1 is untestable without DNA. Germline V gene sequence: CDR1 SEHNR, CDR2 FQNEAQ (reference sequence). CDR3 length: 15 amino acids. The CDR3 region is CASSLVGAGTYEQYF. The full variable domain, rest sourced from reference TRBV7-9 and TRBJ2-7, is DTGVSQNPRHKITKRGQNVTFRCDPISEHNRLYWYRQTLGQGPEFLTYFQNEAQLEKSRLLSDRFSAERPKGSFSTLEIQRTEQGDSAMYLCASSLVGAGTYEQYFGPGTRLTVT.

This chain uses TRBV6-1 with TRBJ1-6; TCRdb returns TRBD1, unconfirmable since there is no DNA. The germline gives CDR1 MNHNS, CDR2 SASEGT. The CDR3 spans 15 residues. The CDR3 loop reads CASRPRDRGNSPLHF.